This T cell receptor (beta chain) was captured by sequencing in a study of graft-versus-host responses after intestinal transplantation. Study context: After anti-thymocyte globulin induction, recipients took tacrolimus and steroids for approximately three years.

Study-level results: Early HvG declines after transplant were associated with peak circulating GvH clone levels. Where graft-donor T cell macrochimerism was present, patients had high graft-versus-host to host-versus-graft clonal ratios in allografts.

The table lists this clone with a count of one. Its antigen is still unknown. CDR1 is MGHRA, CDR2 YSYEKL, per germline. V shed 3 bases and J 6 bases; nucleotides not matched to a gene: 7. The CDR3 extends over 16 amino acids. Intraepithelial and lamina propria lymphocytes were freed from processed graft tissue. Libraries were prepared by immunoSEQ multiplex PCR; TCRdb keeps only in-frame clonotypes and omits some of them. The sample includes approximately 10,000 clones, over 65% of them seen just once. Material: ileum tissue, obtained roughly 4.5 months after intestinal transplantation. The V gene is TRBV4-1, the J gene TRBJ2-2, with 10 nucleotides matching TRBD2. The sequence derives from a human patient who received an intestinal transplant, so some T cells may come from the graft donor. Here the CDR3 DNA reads TGCGCCAGCAGCCACCCCAGCGGGGGGGCCGCCGGGGAGCTGTTTTTT. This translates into CASSHPSGGAAGELFF.